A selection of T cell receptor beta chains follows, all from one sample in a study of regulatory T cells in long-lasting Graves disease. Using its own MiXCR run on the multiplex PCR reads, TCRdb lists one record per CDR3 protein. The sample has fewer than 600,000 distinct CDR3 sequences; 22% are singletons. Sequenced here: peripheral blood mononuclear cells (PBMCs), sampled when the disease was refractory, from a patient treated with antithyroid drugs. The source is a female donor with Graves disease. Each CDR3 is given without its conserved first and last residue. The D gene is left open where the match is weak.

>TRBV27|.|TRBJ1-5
ASSLLSGSNQPQH
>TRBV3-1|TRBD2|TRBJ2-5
ASQFSGTSRETQY
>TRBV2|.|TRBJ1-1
ASRAAMNTEAF
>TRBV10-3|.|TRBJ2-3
AISESTTPGY
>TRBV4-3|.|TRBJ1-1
ASSQEVGGAETEAF
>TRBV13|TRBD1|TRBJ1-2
ASSVVQGGSYGYT
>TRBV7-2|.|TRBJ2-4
ASSPGDQSDIQY
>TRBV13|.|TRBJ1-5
ASSPEGGGGNQPRH
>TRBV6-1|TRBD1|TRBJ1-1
ASSGQGDREAF
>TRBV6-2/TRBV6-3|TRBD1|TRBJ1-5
ASSPFSARQGEYQPQH
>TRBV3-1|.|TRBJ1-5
ASSQDTGIISNQPQH
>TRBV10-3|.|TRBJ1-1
AIIGTQNTEAF
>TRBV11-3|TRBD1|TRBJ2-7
ASSGDRQPSEQY
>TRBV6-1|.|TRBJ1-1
ASSKDTTEAF
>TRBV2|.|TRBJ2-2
ASSGQGNTGELF
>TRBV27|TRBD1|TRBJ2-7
ASSFLRDSSYEQY
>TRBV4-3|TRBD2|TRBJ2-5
ASSPWTSSGTQY
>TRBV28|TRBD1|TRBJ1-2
ASIWENRGRGGYT
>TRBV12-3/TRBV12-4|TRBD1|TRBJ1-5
ASSRGGVGQPQH
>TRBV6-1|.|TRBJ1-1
ASRVGGVTEAF
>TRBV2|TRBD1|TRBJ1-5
ASSRTGVGQPQH
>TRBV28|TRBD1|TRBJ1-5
ASSPYDRVRDNSNQPQH
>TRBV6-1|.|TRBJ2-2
ASSVGGPGELF
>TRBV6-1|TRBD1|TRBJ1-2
ASSEVGQGGYGYT
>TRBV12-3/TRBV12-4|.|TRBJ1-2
ASSVGGANGYT
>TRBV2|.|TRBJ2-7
ASSTHRVARTSYEQY
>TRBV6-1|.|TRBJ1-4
ASGRMTEWLF
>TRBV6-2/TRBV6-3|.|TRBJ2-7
ASSGGGAVSYEQY
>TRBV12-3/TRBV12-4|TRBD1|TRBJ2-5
ASTQGQGVTQY
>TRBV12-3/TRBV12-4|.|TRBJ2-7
ASSPGNSNYEQY
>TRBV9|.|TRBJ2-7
ASSVQAGEQY
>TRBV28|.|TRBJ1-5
ASRPPREGNQPQH
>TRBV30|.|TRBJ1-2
AWSAQVGSYGYT
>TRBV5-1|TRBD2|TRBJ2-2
ASSWTLWTSGTGELF
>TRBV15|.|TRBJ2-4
ATSRDADVAKNIQY
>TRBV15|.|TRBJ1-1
ATSRETIFAATNTEAF
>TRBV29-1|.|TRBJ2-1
SVGGTLENNEQF
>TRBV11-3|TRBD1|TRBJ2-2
ASSLGDRVLNTGELF
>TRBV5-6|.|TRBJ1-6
ASSLPGPGNSPLH
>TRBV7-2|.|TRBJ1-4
ASSLSQGLGEKLF
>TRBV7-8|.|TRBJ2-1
ASSDSMALEAHEQF